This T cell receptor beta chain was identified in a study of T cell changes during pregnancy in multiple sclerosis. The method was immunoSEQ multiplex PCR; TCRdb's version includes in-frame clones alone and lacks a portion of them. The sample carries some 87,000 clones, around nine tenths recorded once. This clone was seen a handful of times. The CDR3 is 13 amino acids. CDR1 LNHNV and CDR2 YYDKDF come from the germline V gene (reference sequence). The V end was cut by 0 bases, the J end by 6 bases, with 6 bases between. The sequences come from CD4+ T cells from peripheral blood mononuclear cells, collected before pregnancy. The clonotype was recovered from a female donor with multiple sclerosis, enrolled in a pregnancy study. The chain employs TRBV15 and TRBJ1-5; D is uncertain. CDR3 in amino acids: CATSRDEIQPQHF. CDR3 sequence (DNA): TGTGCCACCAGCAGAGATGAGATTCAGCCCCAGCATTTT.